This T cell receptor beta chain comes out of a study of cytomegalovirus exposure and HLA in healthy donors. About the research overall: From donors who were HLA-typed, an early data release held around 80 million unique TCRs. Genotyping showed 75% to 90% of a few hundred donors falling in the Caucasian-associated ancestry cluster. Study findings and constraints: An analysis that was carried out later associated 16,951 TCR beta sequences with HLA alleles at 0.05 false discovery rate. Across all donors, roughly uniform sequencing depth was an assumption of the presence/absence analyses.

This clone was observed a handful of times. No antigen is known for it. Per the germline V gene, CDR1 is MNHNS and CDR2 is SASEGT. The CDR3 length is 15 residues. V lost 6 bases, J lost 2 bases, and 17 bases lay in between. Researchers ran the PCR with 60 Vbeta and 13 Jbeta primers. Measured with immunoSEQ multiplex PCR; TCRdb has only the in-frame clones, and not every one. Of 100,000 to 150,000 clones detected, about 10% appear once; the ten largest clones hold around 5%. The chain carries TRBV6-1 and TRBJ2-7, with D perhaps TRBD1 (5 bases). Sequencing was performed on PBMCs. The source is a woman aged 18-29 years in good health and CMV-seropositive. Here the CDR3 reads CASSYDRLSTYEQYF. The DNA of the CDR3 is TGTGCCAGCAGCTATGACAGATTATCAACCTACGAGCAGTACTTC.